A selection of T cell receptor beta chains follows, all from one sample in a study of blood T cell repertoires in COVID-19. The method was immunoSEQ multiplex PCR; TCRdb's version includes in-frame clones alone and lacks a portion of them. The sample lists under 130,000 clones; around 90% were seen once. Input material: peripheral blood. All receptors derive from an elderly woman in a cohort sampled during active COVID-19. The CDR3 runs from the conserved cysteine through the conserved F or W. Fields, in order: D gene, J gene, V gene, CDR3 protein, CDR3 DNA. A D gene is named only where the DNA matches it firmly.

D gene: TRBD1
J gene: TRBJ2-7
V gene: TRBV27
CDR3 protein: CASSSRGGNYEQYF
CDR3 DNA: TGTGCCAGCAGTTCACGAGGGGGCAACTACGAGCAGTACTTC

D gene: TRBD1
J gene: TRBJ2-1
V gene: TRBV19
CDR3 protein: CASSIDSGQGYEQFF
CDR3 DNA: TGTGCCAGTAGTATAGATAGCGGACAGGGCTATGAGCAGTTCTTC

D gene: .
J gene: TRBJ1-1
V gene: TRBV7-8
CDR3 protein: CASSLAALGGDAFF
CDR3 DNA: TGTGCCAGCAGCTTGGCCGCGTTGGGGGGGGACGCTTTCTTT

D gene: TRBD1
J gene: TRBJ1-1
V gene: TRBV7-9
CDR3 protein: CASSFGTGTSNTEAFF
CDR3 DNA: TGTGCCAGCAGCTTCGGGACAGGGACGTCGAACACTGAAGCTTTCTTT

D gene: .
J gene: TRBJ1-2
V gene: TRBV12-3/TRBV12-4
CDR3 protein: CASSLGLLSGYTF
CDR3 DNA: TGTGCCAGCAGTTTGGGGCTGTTAAGTGGCTACACCTTC

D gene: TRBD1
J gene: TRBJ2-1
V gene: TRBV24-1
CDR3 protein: CATSGDRVSVNEQFF
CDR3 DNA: TGTGCCACCAGTGGGGACAGGGTTTCTGTCAATGAGCAGTTCTTC

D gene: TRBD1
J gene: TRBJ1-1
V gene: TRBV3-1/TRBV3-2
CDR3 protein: CASRRITGGTEAFF
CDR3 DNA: TGTGCCAGCAGACGAATTACAGGGGGCACTGAAGCTTTCTTT

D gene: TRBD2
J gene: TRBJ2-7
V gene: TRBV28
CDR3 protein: CASRPSGINEQYF
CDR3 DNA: TGTGCCAGCCGCCCTAGCGGGATTAACGAGCAGTACTTC

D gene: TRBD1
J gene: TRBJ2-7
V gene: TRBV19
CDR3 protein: CASRSAGQGENEQYF
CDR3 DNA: TGTGCCAGTAGGTCAGCTGGACAGGGGGAAAACGAGCAGTACTTC

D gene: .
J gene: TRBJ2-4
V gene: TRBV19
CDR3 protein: CASSPGGLAKNIQYF
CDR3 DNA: TGTGCCAGTAGCCCTGGGGGACTAGCCAAAAACATTCAGTACTTC

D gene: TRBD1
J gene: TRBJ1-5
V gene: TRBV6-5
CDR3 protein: CASSPTQGAYQPQHF
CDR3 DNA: TGTGCCAGCAGCCCCACCCAGGGGGCTTATCAGCCCCAGCATTTT

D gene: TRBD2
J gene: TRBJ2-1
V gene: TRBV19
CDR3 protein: CASSGTSGGYNEQFF
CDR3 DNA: TGTGCCAGTAGTGGCACTAGCGGGGGTTACAATGAGCAGTTCTTC

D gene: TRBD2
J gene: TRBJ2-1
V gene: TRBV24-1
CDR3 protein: CATSDPRLAGGNEQFF
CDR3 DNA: TGTGCCACCAGTGATCCGCGACTAGCGGGAGGGAATGAGCAGTTCTTC